This T cell receptor beta chain was sequenced in a study of Ad26.COV2.S vaccination and SARS-CoV-2 variants. About the research overall: Ad26.COV2.S arm of COV1001 included the donor. Study results and caveats: Vaccinated and placebo-treated recipients had similar non-spike TCR breadth.

Between the trimmed V and J ends, which lost 0 bases and 3 bases, there was a span of 8 bases. This CDR3 has 15 amino acids. Germline V gives CDR1 LGHNA, CDR2 YSLEER. Treatment indicated: 19 received Ad26.COV2.S at low or high dose, single or two shots; roughly five received placebo; per-sample allocation not given. Specimens were obtained on day 63 following the first vaccine or placebo injection. Whoever gave the sample was an adult aged 18-55 years in Boston. Wuhan-strain spike was delivered by a replication-incompetent Ad26 vector. In regard to this clone: Its matching antigen is unknown.

TCRdb's copy holds only in-frame clones and misses some; the assay was immunoSEQ multiplex PCR. The sample shows some 480,000 clones, 87% of them seen only once. V is TRBV4-3 and J is TRBJ2-2; D not certain. The specimen was peripheral blood, collected in a trial of Ad26.COV2.S vaccine versus placebo. The receptor's source is a person aged 18-65 years who received the Ad26.COV2.S COVID-19 vaccine or a placebo. The CDR3 sequence: CASSQENLYTGELFF. The CDR3, as DNA: TGCGCCAGCAGCCAAGAGAATCTCTACACCGGGGAGCTGTTTTTT.